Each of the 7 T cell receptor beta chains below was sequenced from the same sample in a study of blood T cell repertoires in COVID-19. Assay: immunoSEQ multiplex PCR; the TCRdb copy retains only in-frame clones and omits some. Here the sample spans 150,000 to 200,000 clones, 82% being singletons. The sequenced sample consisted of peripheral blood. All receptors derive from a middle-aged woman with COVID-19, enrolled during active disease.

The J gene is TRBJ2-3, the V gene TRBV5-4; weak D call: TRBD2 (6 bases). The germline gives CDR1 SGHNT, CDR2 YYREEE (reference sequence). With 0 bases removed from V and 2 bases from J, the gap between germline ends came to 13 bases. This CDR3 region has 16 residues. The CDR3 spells CASSLAAGKVTDTQYF. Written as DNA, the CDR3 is TGTGCCAGCAGCTTGGCTGCGGGGAAGGTCACAGATACGCAGTATTTT.

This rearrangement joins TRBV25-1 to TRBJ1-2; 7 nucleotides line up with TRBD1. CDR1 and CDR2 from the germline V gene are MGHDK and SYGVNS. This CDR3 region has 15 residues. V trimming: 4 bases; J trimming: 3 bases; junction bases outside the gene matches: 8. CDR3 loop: CASSAGTAGDYGYTF. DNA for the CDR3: TGTGCCAGCAGTGCCGGGACAGCGGGGGACTATGGCTACACCTTC.

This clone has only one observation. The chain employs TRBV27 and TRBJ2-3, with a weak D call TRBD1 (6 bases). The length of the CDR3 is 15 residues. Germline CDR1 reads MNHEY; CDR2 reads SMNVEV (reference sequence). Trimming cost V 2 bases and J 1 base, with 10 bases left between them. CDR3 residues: CASSLKTGRTDTQYF. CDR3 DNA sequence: TGTGCCAGCAGTTTAAAGACAGGACGCACAGATACGCAGTATTTT.

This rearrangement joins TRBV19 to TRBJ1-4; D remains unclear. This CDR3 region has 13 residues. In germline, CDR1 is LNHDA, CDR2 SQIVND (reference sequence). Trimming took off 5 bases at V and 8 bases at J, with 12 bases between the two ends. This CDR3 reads CASSERRGEKLFF. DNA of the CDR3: TGTGCCAGTAGTGAAAGACGAGGGGAAAAACTGTTTTTT.

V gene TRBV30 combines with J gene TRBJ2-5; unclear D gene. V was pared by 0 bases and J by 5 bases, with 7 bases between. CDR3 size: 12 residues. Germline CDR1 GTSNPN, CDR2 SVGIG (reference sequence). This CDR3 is CAWSVPFETQYF. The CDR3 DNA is TGTGCCTGGAGTGTCCCCTTTGAGACCCAGTACTTC. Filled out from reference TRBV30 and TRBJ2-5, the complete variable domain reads SQTIHQWPATLVQPVGSPLSLECTVEGTSNPNLYWYRQAAGRGLQLLFYSVGIGQISSEVPQNLSASRPQDRQFILSSKKLLLSDSGFYLCAWSVPFETQYFGPGTRLLVL.

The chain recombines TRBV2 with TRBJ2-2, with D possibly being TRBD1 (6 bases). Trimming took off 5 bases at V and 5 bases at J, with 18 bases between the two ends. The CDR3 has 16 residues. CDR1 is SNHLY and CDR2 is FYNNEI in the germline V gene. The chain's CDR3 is CASSSQGSGVTGELFF. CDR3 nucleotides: TGTGCCAGCAGTTCTCAGGGGAGTGGGGTAACCGGGGAGCTGTTTTTT.

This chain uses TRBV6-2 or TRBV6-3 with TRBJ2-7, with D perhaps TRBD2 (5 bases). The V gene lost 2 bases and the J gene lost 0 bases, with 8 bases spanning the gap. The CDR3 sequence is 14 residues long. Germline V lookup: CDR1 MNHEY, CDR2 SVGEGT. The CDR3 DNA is TGTGCCAGCAGTTACACGGGAAGCTCCTACGAGCAGTACTTC. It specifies CASSYTGSSYEQYF.